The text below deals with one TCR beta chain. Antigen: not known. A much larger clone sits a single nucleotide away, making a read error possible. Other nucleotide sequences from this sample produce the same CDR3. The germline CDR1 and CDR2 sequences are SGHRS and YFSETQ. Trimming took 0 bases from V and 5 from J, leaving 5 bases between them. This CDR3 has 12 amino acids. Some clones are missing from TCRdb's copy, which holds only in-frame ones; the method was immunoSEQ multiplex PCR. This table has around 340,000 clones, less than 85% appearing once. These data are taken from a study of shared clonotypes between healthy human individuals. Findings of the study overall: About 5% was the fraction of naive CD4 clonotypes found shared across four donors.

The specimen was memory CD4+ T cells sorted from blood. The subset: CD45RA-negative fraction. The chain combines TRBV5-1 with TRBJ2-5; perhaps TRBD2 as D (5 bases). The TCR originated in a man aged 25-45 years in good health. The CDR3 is CASSLGEETQYF. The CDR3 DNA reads TGCGCCAGCAGCTTGGGGGAGGAGACCCAGTACTTC.